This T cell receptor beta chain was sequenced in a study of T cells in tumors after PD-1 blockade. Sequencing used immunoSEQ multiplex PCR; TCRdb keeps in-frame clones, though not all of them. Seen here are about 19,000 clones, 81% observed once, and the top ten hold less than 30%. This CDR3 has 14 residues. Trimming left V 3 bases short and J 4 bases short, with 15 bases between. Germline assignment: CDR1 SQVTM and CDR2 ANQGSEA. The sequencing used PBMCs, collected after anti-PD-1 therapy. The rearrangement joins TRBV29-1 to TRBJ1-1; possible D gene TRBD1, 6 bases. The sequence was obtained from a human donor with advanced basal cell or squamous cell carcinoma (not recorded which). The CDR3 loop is CSVDPHGGRTEAFF. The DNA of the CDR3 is TGCAGCGTTGACCCACACGGGGGGCGCACTGAAGCTTTCTTT.